These 23 T cell receptor beta chains share one sample of origin, sequenced in a study of T cells in Graves' hyperthyroidism and ophthalmopathy. There were TCR beta CDR3 regions amplified from RNA transcripts. The primer set for the first-round RT-PCR of the TCR CDR3 was HTBI. TCRdb re-analysed the multiplex PCR reads in MiXCR, keeping a single row per CDR3 protein. The table records around 690,000 distinct CDR3 sequences, less than 25% of them present only once. Input material: blood. Receptor source: a man under 40 with Graves' ophthalmopathy.

This clonotype was observed at least ten times. CDR3 DNA: TGTGCCAGCAGTCCGGGGGGAGGCCGTAATGAAAAACTGTTTTTT. As protein: CASSPGGGRNEKLFF. V is TRBV28 and J is TRBJ1-4; D may be TRBD1 (5 bases). The CDR3 has 15 residues. From germline, CDR1 is MDHEN and CDR2 SYDVKM. V gave up 5 bases and J gave up 4 bases, with 14 bases separating them.

This clonotype was detected only a few times. V usage is TRBV27 and J usage is TRBJ1-1, with 7 bases matching TRBD1. Looked up from germline, CDR1 is MNHEY and CDR2 is SMNVEV (reference sequence). The CDR3 totals 10 residues. J gave up 7 bases and V 8 bases, and 1 base lay outside the gene matches. CDR3 in amino acids: CASGQVEAFF. CDR3 DNA: TGTGCCAGCGGACAGGTTGAAGCTTTCTTT.

This clonotype was detected only a few times. The chain couples TRBV18 to TRBJ2-1; 8 bases match TRBD2. The CDR3 loop spans 16 amino acids. The V segment lost 2 bases and the J segment 6 bases; nucleotides outside the gene matches: 9. The V gene's germline CDR1 is KGHSH and CDR2 LQKENI. This chain's CDR3 is CASSPLPTGGANEQFF. DNA of the CDR3: TGTGCCAGCTCACCATTACCCACCGGGGGGGCCAATGAGCAGTTCTTC.

The rearrangement links TRBV9 to TRBJ2-1; 11 bases are a match to TRBD1. CDR3 length equals 15 residues. Germline CDR1 reads SGDLS; CDR2 reads YYNGEE. With V trimmed by 0 bases and J by 6 bases, 2 bases remained unmatched. CDR3 nucleotide sequence: TGTGCCAGCAGCGTAGAGGGGACAGGGGGCAATGAGCAGTTCTTC. Amino acids: CASSVEGTGGNEQFF.

A note on this clonotype: This may stem from a read error, because a much larger clone lies one nucleotide away. CDR3 in amino acids: CASRLDRGSCEQYF. The DNA of the CDR3 is TGTGCCAGCAGATTGGACAGGGGGAGCTGCGAGCAGTACTTC. The chain uses TRBV12-3 or TRBV12-4 and TRBJ2-7; 10 positions match TRBD1. The CDR3 spans 14 residues. The trim removed 6 bases at V and 6 bases at J, leaving 8 bases unmatched.

This clonotype was seen a handful of times. V gene TRBV28 combines with J gene TRBJ2-5; 10 nucleotides line up with TRBD2. Per the germline V gene, CDR1 is MDHEN and CDR2 is SYDVKM. The CDR3 runs 17 residues. Trimming removed 1 base from V and 5 bases from J; junction bases left unmatched: 10. The CDR3, as DNA: TGTGCCAGCAGTTTATCGGGCCTAGCGGGAGCAGGCGAGACCCAGTACTTC. It yields the protein CASSLSGLAGAGETQYF. Full variable domain (missing parts from reference TRBV28 and TRBJ2-5): DVKVTQSSRYLVKRTGEKVFLECVQDMDHENMFWYRQDPGLGLRLIYFSYDVKMKEKGDIPEGYSVSREKKERFSLILESASTNQTSMYLCASSLSGLAGAGETQYFGPGTRLLVL.

The gene calls are TRBV19 and TRBJ2-5; D possibly corresponds to TRBD2 (6 bases). Trimming took 0 bases from V and 7 from J, leaving 9 bases between them. The CDR3 spans 13 residues. CDR1 is LNHDA and CDR2 is SQIVND in the germline V gene (reference sequence). In DNA form, the CDR3 reads TGTGCCAGTAGTATAGATCCCGGGGGGACCCAGTACTTC. Protein: CASSIDPGGTQYF.

This clonotype was observed many times. This rearrangement joins TRBV7-6 to TRBJ1-5; D gene unclear. CDR1 SGHVS and CDR2 FNYEAQ come from the germline V gene. The CDR3 runs to 15 residues. V was trimmed by 4 bases and J by 6 bases, leaving 16 bases between them. CDR3 DNA: TGTGCCAGCAGCTCCGGAGGGAACTTGGGTCAGCCCCAGCATTTT. Amino acids: CASSSGGNLGQPQHF.

V usage is TRBV12-3 or TRBV12-4 and J usage is TRBJ1-2, with TRBD1 matching over 8 bases. This CDR3 spans 16 amino acids. The V segment lost 6 bases and the J segment 4 bases; nucleotides outside the gene matches: 13. CDR3 DNA: TGTGCCAGCAGATTTGGGGCAGGGGGCTTCGGCTATGGCTACACCTTC. It yields the protein CASRFGAGGFGYGYTF.

Only a few counts were recorded for this clonotype. Given a much more abundant clone one base away, this may be a read error. The chain employs TRBV5-1 and TRBJ2-1; 14 bases fit TRBD2. The junction had 11 bases not matched to a gene; V was cut back by 3 bases and J by 12 bases. Germline V gene data show CDR1 as SGHRS and CDR2 as YFSETQ. The CDR3 has 16 amino acids. The CDR3 loop is CASSSGTSGSPTGQFF. DNA of the CDR3: TGCGCCAGCAGCTCCGGGACTAGCGGGAGTCCCACTGGGCAGTTCTTC.

The rearrangement uses TRBV6-1 and TRBJ2-7, with TRBD1 matching 9 bases. The germline V gene encodes CDR1 MNHNS and CDR2 SASEGT. J lost 2 bases, V lost 4 bases, and 6 bases had no gene match. This CDR3 contains 15 residues. The CDR3, as DNA: TGTGCCAGCAGTGCCGGGACAGGGCTCCCCTACGAGCAGTACTTC. Its translation: CASSAGTGLPYEQYF.

CDR3 coding DNA: TGTGCCAGTACCCAATGGAGGGGTTCGGGCACTGAAGCTTTCTTT. This codes for CASTQWRGSGTEAFF. V is TRBV19 and J is TRBJ1-1, with a possible D match to TRBD1 (5 bases). The CDR3 runs to 15 residues. Germline CDR1 and CDR2: LNHDA and SQIVND (reference sequence). V shed 7 bases and J shed 4 bases, with 19 bases lying between them.

This clonotype was seen repeatedly, ten times or more. The CDR3 here is CASSPLEGLAYNEQFF. The CDR3 DNA reads TGTGCCAGCAGCCCGCTCGAGGGACTAGCTTACAATGAGCAGTTCTTC. The chain joins TRBV3-1 to TRBJ2-1, with 9 bases that match TRBD2. The CDR3 has 16 amino acids. CDR1 and CDR2 (germline): LGHDT, YNNKEL (reference sequence). V was pared by 4 bases and J by 4 bases, with 8 bases of the junction left unmatched.

The chain couples TRBV14 to TRBJ1-1; the D is unclear. V shed 2 bases and J shed 0 bases, with 10 bases lying between them. The CDR3 length is 15 residues. Germline-derived CDR1 and CDR2 are SGHDN and FVKESK. As DNA, the CDR3 is TGTGCCAGCAGCCAATTAGACGGGTTGAACACTGAAGCTTTCTTT. This codes for CASSQLDGLNTEAFF.

This clonotype was counted many times. This chain joins TRBV7-2 and TRBJ2-2; 9 bases match TRBD2. The CDR3 is made up of 19 amino acids. Trimming at V came to 4 bases and at J to 4 bases, leaving 16 bases not matched to a gene. CDR1 and CDR2 (germline): SGHTA, FQGNSA. CDR3 DNA: TGTGCCAGCAGCTCCGTCTATAATCCGGGACTAGCCTTCACCGGGGAGCTGTTTTTT. This translates into CASSSVYNPGLAFTGELFF.

This clonotype was detected ten times or more. V is TRBV30 and J is TRBJ1-3, with D perhaps matching TRBD1 (6 bases). Germline V gives CDR1 GTSNPN, CDR2 SVGIG (reference sequence). V gave up 5 bases and J gave up 0 bases, with 14 bases separating them. The CDR3 length is 15 residues. DNA for the CDR3: TGTGCCTGGGGTGGACAGACGAGCTCTGGAAACACCATATATTTT. This codes for CAWGGQTSSGNTIYF. Looking up the rest from reference TRBV30 and TRBJ1-3 gives the full variable domain: SQTIHQWPATLVQPVGSPLSLECTVEGTSNPNLYWYRQAAGRGLQLLFYSVGIGQISSEVPQNLSASRPQDRQFILSSKKLLLSDSGFYLCAWGGQTSSGNTIYFGEGSWLTVV.

This clonotype was seen a few times. The chain carries TRBV12-3 or TRBV12-4 and TRBJ2-5; tentatively, D is TRBD2 (6 bases). Trimming took 6 bases from V and 7 from J, leaving 15 bases between them. The CDR3 is 13 residues long. Written as DNA, the CDR3 is TGTGCCAGCAGACCCGGGGGAGATGGGACCCAGTACTTC. Its translation is CASRPGGDGTQYF.

As regards this clonotype: This may be a read error, as it is one base from a much larger clone. The rearrangement uses TRBV2 and TRBJ2-1, with D perhaps matching TRBD2 (6 bases). The CDR3 is 14 amino acids. Germline-derived CDR1 and CDR2 are SNHLY and FYNNEI. The CDR3 coding sequence is TGTGCCAGCATCCAGGACTACGGTTACAAAGAGCAGTTCTTC. Encoded protein: CASIQDYGYKEQFF.

V usage is TRBV30 and J usage is TRBJ2-1, with 10 bases that match TRBD2. Germline V gene lookup returns CDR1 GTSNPN and CDR2 SVGIG (reference sequence). V lost 2 bases and J lost 9; bases outside the gene matches: 7. The CDR3 consists of 14 residues. The CDR3 nucleotides read TGTGCCTGGAGTAGGTCTAGCGGGAGTAGTGAGCAGTTCTTC. Protein sequence: CAWSRSSGSSEQFF.

V usage is TRBV18 and J usage is TRBJ2-7; D perhaps matches TRBD2 (6 bases). V was trimmed by 6 bases and J by 0 bases, leaving 12 bases between them. Germline V gene data show CDR1 as KGHSH and CDR2 as LQKENI. The CDR3 spans 14 residues. This chain's CDR3 is CASSSSEPSYEQYF. The CDR3 bases are TGTGCCAGCTCTTCTAGCGAACCCTCCTACGAGCAGTACTTC.

The rearrangement joins TRBV12-3 or TRBV12-4 to TRBJ2-1; D is perhaps TRBD2 (5 bases). The CDR3 sequence is 12 residues long. Trimming took 7 bases from V and 8 from J, leaving 12 bases between them. In DNA form, the CDR3 reads TGTGCCAGCACCACCCCTAGCTATGAGCAGTTCTTC. Amino acid sequence: CASTTPSYEQFF.

J is TRBJ1-1 and V is TRBV9; a possible D gene is TRBD1 (6 bases). The CDR3 length is 16 residues. Trimming took off 3 bases at V and 1 base at J, with 16 bases between the two ends. Germline V gene data show CDR1 as SGDLS and CDR2 as YYNGEE. In DNA, the CDR3 is TGTGCCAGCAGCGCTCAACAGGGTAGGGAGAACACTGAAGCTTTCTTT. As protein: CASSAQQGRENTEAFF.

There are many counts of this clonotype. The CDR3 sequence: CASSRPGLAVYEQYF. DNA of the CDR3: TGTGCCAGCAGCAGACCGGGACTAGCGGTCTACGAGCAGTACTTC. This chain uses TRBV28 with TRBJ2-7; 11 bases map to TRBD2. Germline V lookup: CDR1 MDHEN, CDR2 SYDVKM. With V trimmed by 6 bases and J by 3 bases, 7 bases remained unmatched. The length of the CDR3 is 15 residues.